The 10 T cell receptor beta chains below were found in one sample sequenced in a study of T cells in Graves' hyperthyroidism and ophthalmopathy. Amplification targeted TCR beta CDR3 regions from RNA transcripts. An initial round of RT-PCR targeting the TCR CDR3 relied on the HTBI primer set. Via MiXCR, TCRdb re-called the multiplex PCR reads, giving one row per CDR3 protein. This table holds approximately 430,000 distinct CDR3 sequences, 15% to 19% found once. The sequenced sample consisted of blood. The receptors were gathered from a woman aged 18-35 years with Graves' hyperthyroidism.

This clonotype was detected many times. The rearrangement links TRBV5-1 to TRBJ2-1, with 8 bases that match TRBD1. The CDR3 length is 16 residues. The ends lost 0 bases at V and 4 bases at J; junction bases unmatched: 6. CDR1 SGHRS and CDR2 YFSETQ come from the germline V gene. CDR3 sequence (DNA): TGCGCCAGCAGCTTGGGTCTGACAGGGGTTTACAATGAGCAGTTCTTC. This translates into CASSLGLTGVYNEQFF. The complete variable domain, with remaining parts taken from reference TRBV5-1 and TRBJ2-1, reads KAGVTQTPRYLIKTRGQQVTLSCSPISGHRSVSWYQQTPGQGLQFLFEYFSETQRNKGNFPGRFSGRQFSNSRSEMNVSTLELGDSALYLCASSLGLTGVYNEQFFGPGTRLTVL.

The V call is TRBV9, the J call TRBJ2-3, with 7 nucleotides matching TRBD2. CDR3 size: 14 residues. After removal of 1 base from V and 3 bases from J, the junction contained 2 bases not matched to a gene. Germline V CDR1 and CDR2: SGDLS, YYNGEE. The CDR3 is CASSVRAGTDTQYF. In nucleotides, the CDR3 is TGTGCCAGCAGCGTAAGAGCGGGAACAGATACGCAGTATTTT.

This clonotype has at least ten counts. This chain connects TRBV7-8 to TRBJ1-6; no reliable D call. This CDR3 comprises 18 residues. From germline, CDR1 is SGHVS and CDR2 FQNEAQ. Trimming took 5 bases from V and 0 from J, leaving 17 bases between them. This CDR3 is CASSPNGARLSYNSPLHF. CDR3 bases: TGTGCCAGCAGCCCCAACGGAGCCCGGCTCTCCTATAATTCACCCCTCCACTTT.

This clonotype was observed many times. The V call is TRBV24-1, the J call TRBJ2-3; a weak D match, TRBD1 (6 bases). Germline V gives CDR1 KGHDR, CDR2 SFDVKD. There are 16 residues in the CDR3. Trimming cost V 6 bases and J 0 bases, with 15 bases left between them. CDR3 sequence reads: CATSPRDKRSTDTQYF. As DNA, the CDR3 is TGTGCCACCAGTCCCCGGGACAAACGTAGCACAGATACGCAGTATTTT.

This clonotype showed up many times. The chain has TRBV2 and TRBJ1-3; 10 nucleotides match TRBD1. The CDR3 length is 15 residues. The germline V gene encodes CDR1 SNHLY and CDR2 FYNNEI. After removal of 6 bases from V and 3 bases from J, the junction contained 5 bases not matched to a gene. This chain's CDR3 is CASSRQGANGNTIYF. Written as DNA, the CDR3 is TGTGCCAGCAGCCGACAGGGGGCTAATGGAAACACCATATATTTT.

This clonotype was seen repeatedly, ten times or more. V usage is TRBV20-1 and J usage is TRBJ2-3; tentatively, D is TRBD2 (7 bases). Trimming removed 3 bases from V and 9 bases from J, with 19 bases in between. This CDR3 region has 14 residues. Germline V gene sequence: CDR1 DFQATT, CDR2 SNEGSKA (reference sequence). CDR3: CSASPRGAGRTQYF. As DNA, the CDR3 is TGCAGTGCTAGCCCCCGGGGGGCGGGTAGGACGCAGTATTTT.

This clonotype was counted at least ten times. The rearrangement joins TRBV6-1 to TRBJ2-7; D uncertain. The V and J ends lost 5 bases and 5 bases respectively, with 13 bases between them. The CDR3 has 13 amino acids. The germline V gene has CDR1 MNHNS and CDR2 SASEGT. The CDR3 here is CASSSLWVDEQYF. The CDR3 DNA is TGTGCCAGCAGTTCCCTTTGGGTCGACGAGCAGTACTTC.

This clonotype was seen many times. V is TRBV28 and J is TRBJ1-6; 9 bases are shared with TRBD1. Germline V gene lookup returns CDR1 MDHEN and CDR2 SYDVKM. There are 17 residues in the CDR3. The ends lost 5 bases at V and 7 bases at J; junction bases unmatched: 12. CDR3 amino acids: CASSIRQGGWRNSPLHF. DNA of the CDR3: TGTGCCAGCAGTATAAGACAGGGGGGATGGAGGAATTCACCCCTCCACTTT.

V usage is TRBV18 and J usage is TRBJ2-6; possible D gene TRBD2, 6 bases. Trimming removed 0 bases at V and 0 bases at J, with 12 bases between. Germline assignment: CDR1 KGHSH and CDR2 LQKENI. This CDR3 is 18 amino acids long. The CDR3 DNA is TGTGCCAGCTCACCACCGGGCGGGGCAAGCTCTGGGGCCAACGTCCTGACTTTC. This translates into CASSPPGGASSGANVLTF.

In its sample, this clonotype was seen many times. V and J are TRBV3-1 and TRBJ2-7; tentative D call: TRBD2 (6 bases). From germline, CDR1 is LGHDT and CDR2 YNNKEL (reference sequence). V was pared by 5 bases and J by 3 bases, with 17 bases between. CDR3 size: 15 residues. CDR3 DNA: TGTGCCAGCAGCTTTCTCGGGGGAAGCCTCTACGAGCAGTACTTC. This codes for CASSFLGGSLYEQYF.